This section outlines one TCR beta chain sequence together with its context. This specimen comes from a study of blood T cell repertoires in COVID-19. Overall study: Acute and convalescent COVID-19 samples came from the United States, Italy and Spain. PBMCs, B-cell-depleted T cells, or T cells were the source of the cDNA or gDNA that made up the material.

Per the original methods: Using reference gene primer amplification, nucleated cell counts were estimated. Sequenced by immunoSEQ multiplex PCR; TCRdb stores in-frame clones only, minus some. V, J and clone size derive from that table, while D and trimming were established from the DNA sequence. This table has 150,000 to 200,000 clones, about 84% appearing once. CDR1 and CDR2 from the germline V gene are SGHDT and YYEEEE. CDR3 length: 13 residues. V was cut by 7 bases and J by 2 bases, with 10 bases left in between. V is TRBV5-6 and J is TRBJ1-3; D unclear. The receptor's source is a man in his forties or fifties who had recovered from COVID-19. Sequencing was performed on PBMCs or T cells enriched from blood (not recorded which). CDR3 in DNA: TGTGCCAGCGAGGGCAGGACTGGAAACACCATATATTTT. It translates to CASEGRTGNTIYF.